This T cell receptor (beta chain) is drawn from a study of T cell repertoires in cytomegalovirus infection. Study information: An indication of both CMV infection and matching HLA type came from public TCR beta signatures.

A single record per CDR3 protein comes from TCRdb applying MiXCR to the reads. Among about 160,000 distinct CDR3 sequences, roughly 22% were seen once, and the ten largest hold roughly 25%. This clonotype was seen a few times. Its antigen is not identified. Overall study findings and caveats: HLA-C-restricted CMV clonotypes gave the most frequent clonotype in two of eight donors.

V lost 3 bases and J 6 bases, leaving 20 bases between the germline ends. Per germline, CDR1 LNHNV and CDR2 YYDKDF (reference sequence). The CDR3 is 16 residues long. The sample was CD8+ T cells from cultured PBMCs, taken from culture after CMV antigen stimulation. This clonotype was sampled from a human donor in good health (CMV status not recorded). Some clones in this sample may be carry-over from other donors' samples. The chain is built from TRBV15 and TRBJ2-5; D is undetermined. The CDR3 loop reads CATSSPPGDPAKTQYF. DNA for the CDR3: TGTGCCACCAGCAGTCCCCCAGGAGACCCGGCGAAGACCCAGTACTTC.